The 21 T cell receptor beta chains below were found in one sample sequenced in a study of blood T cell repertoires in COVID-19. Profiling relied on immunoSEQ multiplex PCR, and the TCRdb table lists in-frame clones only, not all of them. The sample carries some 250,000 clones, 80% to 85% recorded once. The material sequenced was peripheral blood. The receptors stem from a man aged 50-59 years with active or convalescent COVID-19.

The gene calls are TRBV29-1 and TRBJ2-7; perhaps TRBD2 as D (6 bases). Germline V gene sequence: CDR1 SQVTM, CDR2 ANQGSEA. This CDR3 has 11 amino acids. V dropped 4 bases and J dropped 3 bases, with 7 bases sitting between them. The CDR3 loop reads CSVAGGYEQYF. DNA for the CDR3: TGCAGCGTTGCCGGGGGCTACGAGCAGTACTTC.

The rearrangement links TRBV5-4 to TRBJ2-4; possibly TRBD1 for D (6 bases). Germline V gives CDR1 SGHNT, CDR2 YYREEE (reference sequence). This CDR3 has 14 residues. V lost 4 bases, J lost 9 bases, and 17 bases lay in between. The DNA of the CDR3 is TGTGCCAGCAGCCCCGGGGACACGAAGGGCATTCAGTACTTC. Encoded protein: CASSPGDTKGIQYF.

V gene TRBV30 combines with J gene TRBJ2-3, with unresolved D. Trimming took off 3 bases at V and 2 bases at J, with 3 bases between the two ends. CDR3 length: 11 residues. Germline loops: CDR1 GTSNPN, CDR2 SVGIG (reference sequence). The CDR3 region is CAWRLTDTQYF. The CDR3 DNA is TGTGCCTGGAGACTCACAGATACGCAGTATTTT. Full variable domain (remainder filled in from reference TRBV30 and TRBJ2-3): SQTIHQWPATLVQPVGSPLSLECTVEGTSNPNLYWYRQAAGRGLQLLFYSVGIGQISSEVPQNLSASRPQDRQFILSSKKLLLSDSGFYLCAWRLTDTQYFGPGTRLTVL.

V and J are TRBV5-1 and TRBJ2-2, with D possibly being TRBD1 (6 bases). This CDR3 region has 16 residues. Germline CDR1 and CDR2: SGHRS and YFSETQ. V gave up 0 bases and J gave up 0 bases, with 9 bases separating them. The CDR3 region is CASSLGAGANTGELFF. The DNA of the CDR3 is TGCGCCAGCAGCTTGGGTGCAGGGGCGAACACCGGGGAGCTGTTTTTT.

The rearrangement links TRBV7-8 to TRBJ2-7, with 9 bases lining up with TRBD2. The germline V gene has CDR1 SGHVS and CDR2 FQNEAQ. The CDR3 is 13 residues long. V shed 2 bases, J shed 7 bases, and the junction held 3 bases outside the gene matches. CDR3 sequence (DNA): TGTGCCAGCAGCTTAAGGCTAGCGGGAGAGCAGTACTTC. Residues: CASSLRLAGEQYF.

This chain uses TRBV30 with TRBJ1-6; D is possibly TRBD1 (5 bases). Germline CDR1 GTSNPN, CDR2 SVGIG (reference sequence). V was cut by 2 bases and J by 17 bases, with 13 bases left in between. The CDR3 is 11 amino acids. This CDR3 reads CAWSMSDRFHF. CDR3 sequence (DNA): TGTGCCTGGAGTATGAGCGACAGATTCCACTTT.

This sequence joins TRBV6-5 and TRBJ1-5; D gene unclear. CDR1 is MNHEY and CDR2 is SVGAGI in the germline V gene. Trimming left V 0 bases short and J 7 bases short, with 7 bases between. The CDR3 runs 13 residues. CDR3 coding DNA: TGTGCCAGCAGTTACTCCAGGTGGCAGCCCCAGCATTTT. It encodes CASSYSRWQPQHF.

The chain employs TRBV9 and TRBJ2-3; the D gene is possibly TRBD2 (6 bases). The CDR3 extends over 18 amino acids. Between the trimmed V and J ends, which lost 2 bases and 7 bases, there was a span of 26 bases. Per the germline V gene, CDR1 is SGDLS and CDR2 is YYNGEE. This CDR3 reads CASSVEVSDRDWDYTQYF. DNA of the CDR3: TGTGCCAGCAGCGTTGAAGTTTCCGACCGGGACTGGGACTATACGCAGTATTTT.

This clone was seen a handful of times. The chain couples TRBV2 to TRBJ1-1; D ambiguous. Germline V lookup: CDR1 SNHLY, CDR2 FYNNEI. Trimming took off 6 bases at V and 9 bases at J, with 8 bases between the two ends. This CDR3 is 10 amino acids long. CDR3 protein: CASSAFQAFF. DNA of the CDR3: TGTGCCAGCAGCGCGTTTCAAGCTTTCTTT.

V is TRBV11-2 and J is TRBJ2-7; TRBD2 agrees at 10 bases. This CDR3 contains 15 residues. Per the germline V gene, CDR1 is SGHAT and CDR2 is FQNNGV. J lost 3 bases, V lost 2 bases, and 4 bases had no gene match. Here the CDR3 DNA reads TGTGCCAGCAGCTTACGGAGCGGGGGGGTCTACGAGCAGTACTTC. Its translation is CASSLRSGGVYEQYF.

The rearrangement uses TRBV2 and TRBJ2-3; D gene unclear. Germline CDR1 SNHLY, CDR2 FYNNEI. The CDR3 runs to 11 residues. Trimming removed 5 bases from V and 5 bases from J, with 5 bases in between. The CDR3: CASSTGDTQYF. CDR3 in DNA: TGTGCCAGCAGTACGGGAGATACGCAGTATTTT.

The CDR3 sequence: CASSGGQGDTEAFF. The CDR3 bases are TGTGCCAGCAGCGGGGGACAGGGGGACACTGAAGCTTTCTTT. This chain uses TRBV5-4 with TRBJ1-1, with TRBD1 matching 11 bases. This CDR3 spans 14 amino acids. The ends lost 4 bases at V and 3 bases at J; junction bases unmatched: 2. The germline CDR1 and CDR2 sequences are SGHNT and YYREEE (reference sequence).

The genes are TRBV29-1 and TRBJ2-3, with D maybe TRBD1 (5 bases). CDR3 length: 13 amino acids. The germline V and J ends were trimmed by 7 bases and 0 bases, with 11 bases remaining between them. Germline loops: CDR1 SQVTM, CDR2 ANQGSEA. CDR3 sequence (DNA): TGCAGCGCGGACACCTCTAGCACAGATACGCAGTATTTT. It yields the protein CSADTSSTDTQYF.

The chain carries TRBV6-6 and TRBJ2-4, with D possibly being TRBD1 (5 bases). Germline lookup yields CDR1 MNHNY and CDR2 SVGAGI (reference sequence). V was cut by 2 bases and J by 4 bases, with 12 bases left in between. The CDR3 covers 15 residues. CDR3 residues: CASSYPAGPKNIQYF. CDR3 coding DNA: TGTGCCAGCAGTTACCCCGCAGGGCCAAAAAACATTCAGTACTTC.

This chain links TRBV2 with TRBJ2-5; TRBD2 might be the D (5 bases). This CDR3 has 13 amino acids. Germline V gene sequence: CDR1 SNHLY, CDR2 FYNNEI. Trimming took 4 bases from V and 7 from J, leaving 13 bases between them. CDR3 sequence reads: CASSVDFEGTQYF. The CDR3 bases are TGTGCCAGCAGTGTGGACTTTGAGGGGACCCAGTACTTC.

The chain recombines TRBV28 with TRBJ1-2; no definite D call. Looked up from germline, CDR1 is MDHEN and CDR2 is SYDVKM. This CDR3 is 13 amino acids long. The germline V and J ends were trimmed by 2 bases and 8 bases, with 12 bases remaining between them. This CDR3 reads CASSLKGRGGYTF. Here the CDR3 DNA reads TGTGCCAGCAGTTTAAAGGGCCGCGGGGGCTACACCTTC.

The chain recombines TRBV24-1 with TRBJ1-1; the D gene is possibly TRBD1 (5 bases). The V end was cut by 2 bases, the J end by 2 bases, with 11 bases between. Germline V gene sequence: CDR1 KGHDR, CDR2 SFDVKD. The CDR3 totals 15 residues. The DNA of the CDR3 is TGTGCCACCAGTGATTCGACAGCGCTTAACACTGAAGCTTTCTTT. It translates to CATSDSTALNTEAFF.

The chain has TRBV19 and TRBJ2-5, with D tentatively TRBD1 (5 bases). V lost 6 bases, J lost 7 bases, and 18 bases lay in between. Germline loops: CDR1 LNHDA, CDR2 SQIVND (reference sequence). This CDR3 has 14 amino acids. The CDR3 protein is CASRTGPTQGTQYF. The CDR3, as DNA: TGTGCCAGTAGAACCGGGCCAACGCAGGGGACCCAGTACTTC. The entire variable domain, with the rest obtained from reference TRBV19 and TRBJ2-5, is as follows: DGGITQSPKYLFRKEGQNVTLSCEQNLNHDAMYWYRQDPGQGLRLIYYSQIVNDFQKGDIAEGYSVSREKKESFPLTVTSAQKNPTAFYLCASRTGPTQGTQYFGPGTRLLVL.

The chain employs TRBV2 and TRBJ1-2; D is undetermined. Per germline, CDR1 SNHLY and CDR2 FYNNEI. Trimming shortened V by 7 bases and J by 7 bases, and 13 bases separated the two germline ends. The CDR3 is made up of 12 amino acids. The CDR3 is CASTTGYSGYTF. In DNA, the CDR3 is TGTGCCAGCACAACGGGGTACTCTGGCTACACCTTC.

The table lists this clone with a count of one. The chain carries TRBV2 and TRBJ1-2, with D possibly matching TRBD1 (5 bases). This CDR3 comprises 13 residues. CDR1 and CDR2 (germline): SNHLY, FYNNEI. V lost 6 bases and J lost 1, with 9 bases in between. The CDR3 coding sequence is TGTGCCAGCAGCCCGGACAATAACTATGGCTACACCTTC. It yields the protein CASSPDNNYGYTF.

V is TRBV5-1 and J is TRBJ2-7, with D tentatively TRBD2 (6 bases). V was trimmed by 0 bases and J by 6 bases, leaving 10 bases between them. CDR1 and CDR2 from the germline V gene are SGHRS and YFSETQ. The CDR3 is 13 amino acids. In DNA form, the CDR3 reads TGCGCCAGCAGCTTGGAGGTGGGAGGCGAGCAGTACTTC. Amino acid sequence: CASSLEVGGEQYF.